The clone carrying this TCR beta chain appeared a few times. Its antigen is as yet unknown. The CDR3 length is 14 residues. Germline V gene data show CDR1 as SGDLS and CDR2 as YYNGEE. The junction had 9 bases not matched to a gene; V was cut back by 4 bases and J by 9 bases. Generated by immunoSEQ multiplex PCR, the TCRdb table keeps only in-frame clones and is missing some. The profile covers more than 65,000 clones, with around four fifths appearing a single time and approximately 25% taken by the ten largest. This entry is derived from a study of T cell responses to AZD1222 COVID-19 vaccine. General study points: Among the donors, most were white British and more were female, and clonal diversity was possibly underestimated. Variant regions that are unmutated are reportedly the target of nearly half of spike-specific TCRs. There were vaccine-associated CD4 TCRs across spike, dominant at 160-218 and 743-854. Baseline testing showed seropositivity in only six AZD1222 recipients.

The TCR comes from an adult who received the AZD1222 COVID-19 vaccine. J is TRBJ2-1 and V is TRBV9, with 8 bases fitting TRBD2. The specimen was peripheral blood, collected 28 days after the second AZD1222 dose. The DNA of the CDR3 is TGTGCCAGCAGCTCCGGGACTAGTCCTGGTGAGCAGTTCTTC. The encoded protein is CASSSGTSPGEQFF.